The entry below gives a single TCR beta chain sequence along with its context. Study processing details: Estimation of nucleated cell counts was performed using reference gene primer amplification. TCRdb's table, derived via immunoSEQ multiplex PCR, lists solely in-frame clones and lacks some. Clone size and the V and J calls come from that table; the DNA yielded D and trimming. This table holds 400,000 to 550,000 clones, 70% to 90% found once. This specimen belongs to a study of blood T cell repertoires in COVID-19. Study background: The analysed material was cDNA or gDNA that came from T cells, B-cell-depleted T cells, or PBMCs.

Recruits, aged about 18 to 95 years, lived in some 25 US areas. Cohorts were determined from participant-reported clinical history. J gave up 5 bases and V 7 bases, and 5 bases lay outside the gene matches. Germline CDR1 is SNHLY and CDR2 is FYNNEI. This CDR3 region has 13 residues. This chain links TRBV2 with TRBJ2-7; 10 nucleotides line up with TRBD1. This receptor was taken from a woman aged 18-35 years with acute COVID-19. Sequenced input: PBMCs or T cells enriched from blood (not recorded which). CDR3 sequence (DNA): TGTGCCAGCAAGACAGGGGGCTGGGACGAGCAGTACTTC. Protein product: CASKTGGWDEQYF.